The clone carrying this T cell receptor beta chain was seen many times. Its cognate antigen is unknown. Germline CDR1 DFQATT, CDR2 SNEGSKA (reference sequence). V lost 5 bases and J 3 bases, leaving 15 bases between the germline ends. The CDR3 has 14 amino acids. This sample was taken from a study of CD8+CD57+ T cells in acquired aplastic anemia. Study-wide context: Across the sorted CD4+ and CD8+ cells, DNA amounts averaged roughly 3.5 ug.

Study results and limitations: Levels of CD8+ Simpson's diversity were not significantly distinct in patients versus controls. Both patients and controls carried the same twenty-nine CD8+ CDR3 sequences.

For CDR3 and TCR beta VDJ profiling, genomic DNA was the template used. TCRdb reanalysed the reads using MiXCR and keeps one entry per CDR3 protein. This sample has about 270,000 distinct CDR3 sequences; roughly three fifths occur once, and the top ten carry around 7.6%. Sequenced sample: sorted CD4+, CD8+, or CD8+CD57+ T cells (not recorded which) from PBMCs. The chain joins TRBV20-1 to TRBJ2-3; tentatively, D is TRBD2 (5 bases). The source of this sequence is a human donor with severe aplastic anemia or a healthy control (not recorded which). CDR3 protein: CSAPRASGTDTQYF. The CDR3 DNA is TGCAGTGCTCCCCGGGCCTCGGGGACAGATACGCAGTATTTT.